This T cell receptor beta chain comes out of a study of cytomegalovirus exposure and HLA in healthy donors. Study details: In a later analysis, the roughly 120 validation repertoires were reported to have used the same platform as the 600 to 700 first-cohort repertoires.

V lost 0 bases, J lost 4 bases, and 16 bases lay in between. In germline, CDR1 is KGHSH, CDR2 LQKENI. This CDR3 has 16 amino acids. Sequencing was performed with immunoSEQ multiplex PCR; in TCRdb, only in-frame clones are kept and a portion is missing. The sample records fewer than 65,000 clones, roughly nine tenths being singletons. Sequencing used PBMCs. The chain combines TRBV18 with TRBJ2-7, with a possible D match to TRBD1 (5 bases). This TCR derives from a woman between 18 and 30 years old in good health and CMV-seronegative. The CDR3 DNA reads TGTGCCAGCTCACCACCGGTAAGCAGGGCCTCGTACGAGCAGTACTTC. This sequence encodes CASSPPVSRASYEQYF.